Here is one TCR beta chain with its context. Measured with immunoSEQ multiplex PCR; TCRdb has only the in-frame clones, and not every one. The sample holds 250,000 to 350,000 clones, approximately 86% seen once. This entry is derived from a study of blood T cell repertoires in COVID-19. Study background: There were acute and convalescent COVID-19 samples, and they came from the United States, Italy and Spain.

Germline-derived CDR1 and CDR2 are SGHTA and FQGNSA. J gave up 5 bases and V 5 bases, and 5 bases lay outside the gene matches. CDR3 size: 13 residues. The origin of this receptor is a young woman who had recovered from COVID-19. The specimen sequenced was peripheral blood. This sequence joins TRBV7-2 and TRBJ2-5, with 7 bases that match TRBD1. The CDR3 DNA reads as TGTGCCAGCAGCAGGGGGCAGGGGGAGACCCAGTACTTC. Its translation: CASSRGQGETQYF.